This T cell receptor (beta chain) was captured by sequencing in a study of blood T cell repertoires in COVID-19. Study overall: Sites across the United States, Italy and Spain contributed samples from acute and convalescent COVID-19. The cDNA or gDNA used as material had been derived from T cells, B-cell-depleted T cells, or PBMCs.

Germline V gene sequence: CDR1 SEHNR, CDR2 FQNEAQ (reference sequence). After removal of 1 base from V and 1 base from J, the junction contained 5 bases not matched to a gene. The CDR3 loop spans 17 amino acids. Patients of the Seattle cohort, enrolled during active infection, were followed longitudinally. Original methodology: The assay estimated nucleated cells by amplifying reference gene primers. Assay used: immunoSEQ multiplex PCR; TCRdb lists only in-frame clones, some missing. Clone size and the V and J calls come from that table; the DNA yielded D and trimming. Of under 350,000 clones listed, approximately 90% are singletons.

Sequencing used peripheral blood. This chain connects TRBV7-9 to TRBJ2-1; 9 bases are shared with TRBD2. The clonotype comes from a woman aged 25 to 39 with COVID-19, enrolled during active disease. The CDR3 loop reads CASSLGGSGSSYNEQFF. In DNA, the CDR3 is TGTGCCAGCAGCTTAGGGGGTAGCGGGAGTTCCTACAATGAGCAGTTCTTC.